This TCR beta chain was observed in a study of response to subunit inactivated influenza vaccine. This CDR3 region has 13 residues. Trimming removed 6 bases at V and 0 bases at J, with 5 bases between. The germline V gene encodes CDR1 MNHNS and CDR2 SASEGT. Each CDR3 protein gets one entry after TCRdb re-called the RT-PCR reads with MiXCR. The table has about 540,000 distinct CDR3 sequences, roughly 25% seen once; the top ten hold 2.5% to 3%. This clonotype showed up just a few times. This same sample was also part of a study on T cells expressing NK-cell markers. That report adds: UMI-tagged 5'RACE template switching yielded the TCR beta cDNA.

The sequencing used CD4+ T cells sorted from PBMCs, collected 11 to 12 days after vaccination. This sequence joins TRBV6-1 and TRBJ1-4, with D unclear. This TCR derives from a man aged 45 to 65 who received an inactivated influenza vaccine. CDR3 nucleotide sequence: TGTGCCAGCAGAACAGCAACTAATGAAAAACTGTTTTTT. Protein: CASRTATNEKLFF.